Included here is one T cell receptor beta chain sequence, with context. What this receptor recognizes is not known. Base qualities were left out, and no much larger clone turns up one base away. TCRbeta CDR3 regions were amplified from genomic DNA using the immunoSEQ Assay, a bias-controlled multiplex PCR. The original pipeline was this. Within the assay, amplification of reference gene primers was used to estimate how many nucleated cells each sample contained. To quantify the absolute abundance of each unique TCRbeta CDR3 rearrangement, sequence reads were collapsed and filtered. For each sample, productive Simpson clonality was calculated by taking the square root of Simpson's diversity index across productive rearrangements. TCRdb took over this immuneACCESS table, retaining in-frame rearrangements with V and J assigned. Such tables are incomplete; in checked studies, under half of the missing clones stem from an unresolved V gene, and the remainder is unexplained. V and J calls and clone size are as listed in that table; D and trimming were resolved from the DNA. The sample table records under 250,000 clones; around nine tenths of these occur just once. Of the sample, about 1.6% is held by the ten largest clones.

Samples from volunteer blood donors who had recovered from COVID-19 were contributed by a second Seattle source. The collaborating institutions used their own protocols to collect whole blood in K2EDTA tubes. For TCRbeta analysis, collaborators shipped samples as frozen whole blood, isolated PBMCs, or DNA extracted from either of those sample types. The sample originates from a study of blood T cell repertoires in COVID-19 (TCRdb year 2020). For the wider study: Collaborator samples came from the United States, Italy and Spain and covered acute and convalescent phases of COVID-19. The prospective study material was composed of cDNA or gDNA derived from T cells, B-cell-depleted T cells, or PBMCs. The dataset comprised deeply sampled blood TCRbeta repertoires from subjects exposed to, actively infected with, or recovered from COVID-19. The repertoires were released in a freely available public database meant as a resource for research on the immune response to SARS-CoV-2. Samples came from the ongoing ImmuneRACE study (first 160 participants) plus 1,254 subjects from 6 global collaborators. Nearly every sample came with metadata listing a de-identified subject ID, COVID-19 status, age in years and sex. Where HLA class I and class II types were available, the types were taken from metadata supplied by the sample provider, not from assay-based typing. Overall study outcomes, separate from this receptor: The amount of clinical and demographic metadata varied by source and participant and was provided uncurated.

V lost 6 bases and J lost 0 bases, and the count of bases not matched to a germline gene is 8. From its cysteine to its phenylalanine, the CDR3 spans 15 amino acids. Only the CDR3 region is kept as DNA, spanning 45 bases read in frame from base 1. Sequences SQVTM (CDR1) and ANQGSEA (CDR2) are obtained from the germline V gene. Sequencing used peripheral blood. The TCR originated in a woman aged 60-70 years who had recovered from COVID-19. The chain is assembled from TRBV29-1 and TRBJ2-3, with TRBD2 matching 8 junction bases. The CDR3 region: CSVLGLAASTDTQYF. The nucleotide sequence reads as follows: TGCAGCGTCCTAGGACTAGCCGCTAGCACAGATACGCAGTATTTT.